The source of this T cell receptor (beta chain) is a study of T cells in narcolepsy. Findings and caveats of the study: Reportedly, autoreactive clonotypes were serially detected in patients' blood but not controls'.

TCRdb's copy holds only in-frame clones and misses some; the assay was immunoSEQ multiplex PCR. The sample carries about 33,000 clones, 84% recorded once. As concerns this clone: Its target is not known.

The germline V and J ends were trimmed by 3 bases and 0 bases, with 9 bases remaining between them. Germline assignment: CDR1 SGHTA and CDR2 FQGNSA. The length of the CDR3 is 14 residues. The chain links TRBV7-2 to TRBJ2-7; a possible D gene is TRBD2 (5 bases). The sequence derives from a human donor with narcolepsy. Sequences were obtained from CD45RA- memory CD4+ T cells from PBMCs. The CDR3 DNA reads as TGTGCCAGCAGCTTTGCCGGGATCTCCTACGAGCAGTACTTC. It translates to CASSFAGISYEQYF.